This T cell receptor (beta chain) was recovered during a study of spatial heterogeneity in lung cancer. Overall study: Available follow-up PBMC samples were sequenced, at a median of roughly two years post-resection. Averaged across combinations, each unique TCR and UMI pairing appeared more than ten times in raw reads, which were uncorrected.

This clonotype was observed a few times. This CDR3 spans 13 amino acids. The germline V gene has CDR1 MNHNY and CDR2 SVGAGI (reference sequence). The V and J ends lost 2 bases and 4 bases respectively, with 9 bases between them. Individual TCR cDNA molecules each bore their own unique molecular identifier. TCRdb itself ran the 5' RACE reads through MiXCR, one entry per CDR3 protein. The sample consists of more than 75,000 distinct CDR3 sequences, 15% to 20% of them appearing once. As to time point: blood at routine non-recurrence follow-up after resection. Whole RNA came from tumor, nontumor lung or frozen PBMC and was sequenced without being sorted.

The material was PBMCs, obtained at follow-up. The rearrangement joins TRBV6-6 to TRBJ2-7; D ambiguous. This TCR derives from a male donor with early-stage non-small cell lung cancer. CDR3 residues: CASSYQSTYEQYV. CDR3 nucleotides: TGTGCCAGCAGTTACCAGTCGACTTACGAGCAGTACGTC.